This TCR beta chain was found in a study of T cell responses to AZD1222 COVID-19 vaccine. The repertoire was sequenced with immunoSEQ multiplex PCR; TCRdb's copy has only in-frame clones and lacks some. The sample consists of about 140,000 clones, around nine tenths of them appearing once. Per the germline V gene, CDR1 is SGHRS and CDR2 is YFSETQ. The CDR3 consists of 13 residues. Deletions cut 2 bases from V and 3 bases from J, with 8 bases between. The sample in question was peripheral blood, obtained 28 days after the second AZD1222 dose. The receptor was derived from an adult who received the AZD1222 COVID-19 vaccine. This chain connects TRBV5-1 to TRBJ1-1; the D is unclear. The DNA for the CDR3 is TGCGCCAGCAGCTTAACACGGGACACTGAAGCTTTCTTT. Its translation: CASSLTRDTEAFF.